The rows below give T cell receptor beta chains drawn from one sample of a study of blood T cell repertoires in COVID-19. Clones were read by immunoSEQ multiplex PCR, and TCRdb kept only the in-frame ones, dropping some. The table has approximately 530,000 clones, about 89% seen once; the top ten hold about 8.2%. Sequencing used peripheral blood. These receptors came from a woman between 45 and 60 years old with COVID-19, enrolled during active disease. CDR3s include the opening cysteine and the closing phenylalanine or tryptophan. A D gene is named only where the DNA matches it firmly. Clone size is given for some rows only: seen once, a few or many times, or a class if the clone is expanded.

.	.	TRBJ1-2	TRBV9	TGTGCCAGCAGCGTAGACCGAGAAAGTAACTATGGCTACACCTTC	CASSVDRESNYGYTF
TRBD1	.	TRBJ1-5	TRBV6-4	TGTGCCAGCAGCGTAGGGACAGCCCAGCCCCAGCATTTT	CASSVGTAQPQHF
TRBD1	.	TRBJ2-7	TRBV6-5	TGTGCCAGCGAGAGTAGGACAGGGACCTACGAGCAGTACTTC	CASESRTGTYEQYF
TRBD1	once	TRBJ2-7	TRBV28	TGTGCCAGCCTTGCGGGACAGGGCCCCTACGAGCAGTACTTC	CASLAGQGPYEQYF
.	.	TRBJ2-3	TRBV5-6	TGTGCCAGCAGCTTGGGCGGGGGCACAGATACGCAGTATTTT	CASSLGGGTDTQYF
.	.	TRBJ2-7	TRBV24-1	TGTGCCACCAGTGGCCGGGGACAATACTCCTACGAGCAGTACTTC	CATSGRGQYSYEQYF
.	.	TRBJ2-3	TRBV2	TGTGCCAGCAGGACGGGGGGCTTTCCTCGCACAGATACGCAGTATTTT	CASRTGGFPRTDTQYF
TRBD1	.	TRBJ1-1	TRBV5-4	TGTGCCACAGTTCGGGACAGCCTGAACACTGAAGCTTTCTTT	CATVRDSLNTEAFF
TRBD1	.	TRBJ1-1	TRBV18	TGTGCCAGCTCTCGGGAGGGGGCTGGGACTGAAGCTTTCTTT	CASSREGAGTEAFF
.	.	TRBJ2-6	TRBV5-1	TGCGCCAGCATAAGCGCCCCTGGGGCCAACGTCCTGACTTTC	CASISAPGANVLTF